This T cell receptor beta chain was sequenced for a study of blood T cell repertoires in COVID-19. Overall study context: The origin of the acute and convalescent COVID-19 samples was the United States, Italy and Spain.

Original handling: Reference gene primers were amplified, and this amplification served to estimate nucleated cell counts. TCRdb's table, derived via immunoSEQ multiplex PCR, lists solely in-frame clones and lacks some. That table supplies the V and J calls and clone size; D and trimming were determined from the DNA. The sample consists of 380,000 or so clones, more than 70% of them appearing once. This clone was observed a few times. The TCR originated in a man between 35 and 55 years old with acute or convalescent COVID-19. Sequenced material: peripheral blood.

CDR3 in amino acids: CASSFYRASFF. Written as DNA, the CDR3 is TGTGCCAGCAGCTTTTACAGGGCTAGTTTCTTT. This rearrangement joins TRBV7-2 to TRBJ1-1, with TRBD1 as a possible D gene (6 bases). Trimming cost V 3 bases and J 13 bases, with 12 bases left between them. This CDR3 has 11 amino acids. In germline, CDR1 is SGHTA, CDR2 FQGNSA.